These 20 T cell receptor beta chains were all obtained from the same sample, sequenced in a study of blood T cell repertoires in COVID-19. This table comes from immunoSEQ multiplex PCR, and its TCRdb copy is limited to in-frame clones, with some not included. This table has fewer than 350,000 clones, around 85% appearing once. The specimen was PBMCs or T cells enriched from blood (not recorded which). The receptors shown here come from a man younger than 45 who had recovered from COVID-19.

In DNA form, the CDR3 reads TGCGCCAGCAGCTTGGTAGCAGGGACTGGAAACACCATATATTTT. As protein: CASSLVAGTGNTIYF. This chain uses TRBV5-1 with TRBJ1-3; weak D call: TRBD1 (5 bases). Germline CDR1 reads SGHRS; CDR2 reads YFSETQ. The CDR3 loop spans 15 amino acids. V was cut by 0 bases and J by 2 bases, with 9 bases left in between.

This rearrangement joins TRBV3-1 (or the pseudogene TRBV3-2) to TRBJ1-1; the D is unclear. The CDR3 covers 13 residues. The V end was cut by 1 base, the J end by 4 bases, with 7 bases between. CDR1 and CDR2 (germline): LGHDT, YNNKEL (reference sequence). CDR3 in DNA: TGTGCCAGCAGCCAAGGGGAGGGCACTGAAGCTTTCTTT. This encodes CASSQGEGTEAFF.

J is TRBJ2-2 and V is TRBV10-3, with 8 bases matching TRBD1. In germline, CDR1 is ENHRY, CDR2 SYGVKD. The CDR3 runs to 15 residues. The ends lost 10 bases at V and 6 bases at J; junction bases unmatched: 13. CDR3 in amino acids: CATTPWDRISGELFF. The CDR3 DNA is TGTGCCACTACTCCTTGGGACAGGATATCCGGGGAGCTGTTTTTT.

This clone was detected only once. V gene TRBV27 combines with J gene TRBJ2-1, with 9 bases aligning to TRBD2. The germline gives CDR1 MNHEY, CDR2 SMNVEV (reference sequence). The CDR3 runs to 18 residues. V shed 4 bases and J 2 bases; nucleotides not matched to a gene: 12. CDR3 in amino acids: CASSWRLRGGGAYNEQFF. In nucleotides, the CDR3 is TGTGCCAGCAGTTGGCGGCTTCGGGGCGGGGGGGCCTACAATGAGCAGTTCTTC.

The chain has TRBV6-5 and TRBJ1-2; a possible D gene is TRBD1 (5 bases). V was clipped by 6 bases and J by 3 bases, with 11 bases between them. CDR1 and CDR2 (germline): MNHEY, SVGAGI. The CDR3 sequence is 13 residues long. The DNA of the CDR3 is TGTGCCAGCAGACAAGGGGCAGACTATGGCTACACCTTC. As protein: CASRQGADYGYTF.

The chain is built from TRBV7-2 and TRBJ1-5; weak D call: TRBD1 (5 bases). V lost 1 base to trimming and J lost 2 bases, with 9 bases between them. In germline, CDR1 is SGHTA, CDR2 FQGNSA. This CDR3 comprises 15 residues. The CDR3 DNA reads TGTGCCAGCAGCTTAGGGGGCCGACGCAATCAGCCCCAGCATTTT. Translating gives CASSLGGRRNQPQHF.

The CDR3 DNA sequence: TGCGCCAGCAGCCAGCAGCCAGCGCGTGGCACAGATACGCAGTATTTT. It is translated as CASSQQPARGTDTQYF. The rearrangement joins TRBV5-1 to TRBJ2-3; D is undetermined. The germline CDR1 and CDR2 sequences are SGHRS and YFSETQ. This CDR3 is built from 16 residues. The V and J ends lost 4 bases and 1 base respectively, with 16 bases between them.

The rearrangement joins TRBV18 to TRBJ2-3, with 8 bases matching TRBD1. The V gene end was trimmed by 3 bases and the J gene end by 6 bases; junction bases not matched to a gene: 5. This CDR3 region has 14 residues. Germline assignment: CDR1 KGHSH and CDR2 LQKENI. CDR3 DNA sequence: TGTGCCAGCTCACCCCCGACAGGGGCGGATACGCAGTATTTT. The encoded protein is CASSPPTGADTQYF. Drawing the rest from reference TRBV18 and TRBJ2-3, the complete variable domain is NAGVMQNPRHLVRRRGQEARLRCSPMKGHSHVYWYRQLPEEGLKFMVYLQKENIIDESGMPKERFSAEFPKEGPSILRIQQVVRGDSAAYFCASSPPTGADTQYFGPGTRLTVL.

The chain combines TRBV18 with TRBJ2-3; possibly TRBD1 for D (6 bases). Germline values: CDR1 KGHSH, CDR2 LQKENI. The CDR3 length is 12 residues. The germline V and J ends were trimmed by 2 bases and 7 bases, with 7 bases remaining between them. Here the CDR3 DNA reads TGTGCCAGCTCACCAACAGGGCATACGCAGTATTTT. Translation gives CASSPTGHTQYF.

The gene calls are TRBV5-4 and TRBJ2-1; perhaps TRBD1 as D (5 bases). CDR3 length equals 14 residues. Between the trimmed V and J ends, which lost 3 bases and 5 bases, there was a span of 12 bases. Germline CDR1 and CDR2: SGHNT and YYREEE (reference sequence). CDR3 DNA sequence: TGTGCCAGCAGCTCCAAACCAGGGCACAATGAGCAGTTCTTC. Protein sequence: CASSSKPGHNEQFF. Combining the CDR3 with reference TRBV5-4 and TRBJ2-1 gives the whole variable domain ETGVTQSPTHLIKTRGQQVTLRCSSQSGHNTVSWYQQALGQGPQFIFQYYREEENGRGNFPPRFSGLQFPNYSSELNVNALELDDSALYLCASSSKPGHNEQFFGPGTRLTVL.

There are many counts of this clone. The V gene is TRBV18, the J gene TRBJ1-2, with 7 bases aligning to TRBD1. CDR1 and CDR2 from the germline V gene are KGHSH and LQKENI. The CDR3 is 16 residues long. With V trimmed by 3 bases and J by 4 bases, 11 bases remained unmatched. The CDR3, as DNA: TGTGCCAGCTCACCCGCCCGGACAGGAGCCGCCTATGGCTACACCTTC. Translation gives CASSPARTGAAYGYTF.

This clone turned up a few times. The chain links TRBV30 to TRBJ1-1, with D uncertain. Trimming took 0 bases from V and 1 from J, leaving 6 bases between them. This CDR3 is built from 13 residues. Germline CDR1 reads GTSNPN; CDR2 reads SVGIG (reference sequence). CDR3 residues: CAWSVKPNTEAFF. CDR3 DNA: TGTGCCTGGAGTGTAAAGCCGAACACTGAAGCTTTCTTT.

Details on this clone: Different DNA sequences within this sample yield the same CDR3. The CDR3 bases are TGTGCCAGCTCTCCGGGACAGGGAAACACCATATATTTT. This translates into CASSPGQGNTIYF. The gene calls are TRBV18 and TRBJ1-3; 7 bases fit TRBD1. In germline, CDR1 is KGHSH, CDR2 LQKENI. The CDR3 runs to 13 residues. J gave up 4 bases and V 6 bases, and 3 bases lay outside the gene matches.

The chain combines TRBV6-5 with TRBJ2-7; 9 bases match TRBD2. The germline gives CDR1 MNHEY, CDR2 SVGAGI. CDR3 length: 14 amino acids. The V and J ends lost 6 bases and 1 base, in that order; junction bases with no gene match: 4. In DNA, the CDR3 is TGTGCCAGCAGCGTTAGCGGGGGATCCTACGAGCAGTACTTC. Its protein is CASSVSGGSYEQYF.

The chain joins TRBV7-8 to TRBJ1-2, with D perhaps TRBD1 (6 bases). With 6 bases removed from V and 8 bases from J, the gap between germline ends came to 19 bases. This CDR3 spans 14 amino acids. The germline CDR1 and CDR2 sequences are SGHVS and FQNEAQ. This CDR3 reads CASSTGLIDPGYTF. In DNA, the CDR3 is TGTGCCAGCAGTACAGGGCTTATTGATCCGGGCTACACCTTC.

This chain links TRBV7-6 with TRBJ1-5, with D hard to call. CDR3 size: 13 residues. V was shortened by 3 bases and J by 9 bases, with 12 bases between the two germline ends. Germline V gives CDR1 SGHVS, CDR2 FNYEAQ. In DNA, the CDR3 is TGTGCCAGCAGCTTGGGAGCCGCAGGGCCCCAGCATTTT. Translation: CASSLGAAGPQHF.

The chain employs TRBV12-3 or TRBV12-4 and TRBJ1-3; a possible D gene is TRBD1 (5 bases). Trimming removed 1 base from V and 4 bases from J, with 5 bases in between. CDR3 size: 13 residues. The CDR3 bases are TGTGCCAGCAGTTTAGGACAGGGAAACACCATATATTTT. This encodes CASSLGQGNTIYF.

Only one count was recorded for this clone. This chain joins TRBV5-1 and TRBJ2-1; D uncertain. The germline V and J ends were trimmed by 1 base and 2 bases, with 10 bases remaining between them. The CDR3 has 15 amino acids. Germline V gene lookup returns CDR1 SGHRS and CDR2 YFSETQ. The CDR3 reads CASSLTDTAYNEQFF. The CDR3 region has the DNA TGCGCCAGCAGCTTGACTGACACCGCCTACAATGAGCAGTTCTTC.

The CDR3 DNA sequence: TGTGCCAGCAGCTTACGGGATGAGGAGACCCAGTACTTC. Translation gives CASSLRDEETQYF. The chain joins TRBV7-2 to TRBJ2-5, with D perhaps matching TRBD2 (5 bases). Germline loops: CDR1 SGHTA, CDR2 FQGNSA. V was trimmed by 2 bases and J by 5 bases, leaving 9 bases between them. This CDR3 region has 13 residues. Full variable domain (rest looked up from reference TRBV7-2 and TRBJ2-5): GAGVSQSPSNKVTEKGKDVELRCDPISGHTALYWYRQSLGQGLEFLIYFQGNSAPDKSGLPSDRFSAERTGGSVSTLTIQRTQQEDSAVYLCASSLRDEETQYFGPGTRLLVL.

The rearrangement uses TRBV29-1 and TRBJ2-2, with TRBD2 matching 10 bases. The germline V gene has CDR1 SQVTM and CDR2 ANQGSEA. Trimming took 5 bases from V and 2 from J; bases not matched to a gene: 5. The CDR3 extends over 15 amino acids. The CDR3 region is CSVLSGGTNTGELFF. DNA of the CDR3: TGCAGCGTTCTTAGCGGGGGGACTAACACCGGGGAGCTGTTTTTT.